This entry lists 8 T cell receptor beta chains sequenced from one sample in a study of blood T cell repertoires in COVID-19. TCRdb keeps only in-frame clones here, not all; method: immunoSEQ multiplex PCR. The profile covers 75,000 to 90,000 clones, with approximately 80% appearing a single time and 15% to 20% taken by the ten largest. Sequenced material: peripheral blood. The receptors come from a man aged 80 or over with active or convalescent COVID-19.

The rearrangement uses TRBV29-1 and TRBJ1-1; tentative D call: TRBD1 (5 bases). This CDR3 is 17 amino acids long. Trimming pared 6 bases from V and 4 bases from J, leaving 27 bases between. Germline lookup yields CDR1 SQVTM and CDR2 ANQGSEA. The CDR3 reads CSVPPVLGSTRGTEAFF. CDR3 nucleotides: TGCAGCGTCCCTCCGGTTTTGGGCTCGACTAGGGGCACTGAAGCTTTCTTT.

This clone was seen only once. This rearrangement joins TRBV7-2 to TRBJ1-6, with no clear D. Deletions cut 5 bases from V and 10 bases from J, with 12 bases between. The CDR3 has 13 amino acids. Germline loops: CDR1 SGHTA, CDR2 FQGNSA. The CDR3 DNA reads as TGTGCCAGCAGCCGCGACCGGGGATCACCCCTCCACTTT. It encodes CASSRDRGSPLHF.

This chain uses TRBV27 with TRBJ2-3; possibly TRBD1 for D (5 bases). Deletions cut 10 bases from V and 3 bases from J, with 17 bases between. The CDR3 is 14 amino acids. CDR1 is MNHEY, CDR2 SMNVEV, per germline (reference sequence). The CDR3 DNA follows: TGTGCCACCACCCCCCAAGGGGCGACAGATACGCAGTATTTT. It yields the protein CATTPQGATDTQYF.

The chain uses TRBV5-1 and TRBJ2-1, with TRBD1 matching 11 bases. Germline values: CDR1 SGHRS, CDR2 YFSETQ. The CDR3 totals 13 residues. Losses at the gene ends were 6 bases for V and 5 bases for J; bases not matched to a gene: 1. The CDR3 sequence: CASTDRGHNEQFF. In DNA form, the CDR3 reads TGCGCCAGCACGGACAGGGGGCACAATGAGCAGTTCTTC.

This clone was recorded only once. The V and J genes are TRBV18 and TRBJ1-4, with 7 positions matching TRBD1. Germline V gene sequence: CDR1 KGHSH, CDR2 LQKENI. V shed 6 bases and J 3 bases; nucleotides not matched to a gene: 4. This CDR3 has 14 amino acids. Written as DNA, the CDR3 is TGTGCCAGCTCCCGGGACAGACCTAATGAAAAACTGTTTTTT. Protein product: CASSRDRPNEKLFF.

V and J are TRBV7-8 and TRBJ2-5; perhaps TRBD2 as D (5 bases). In germline, CDR1 is SGHVS, CDR2 FQNEAQ. This CDR3 contains 12 residues. V lost 5 bases to trimming and J lost 5 bases, with 9 bases between them. CDR3 sequence (DNA): TGTGCCAGCAGCCCGGACTGGGAGACCCAGTACTTC. It is translated as CASSPDWETQYF.

This clone has a single count. The chain recombines TRBV7-9 with TRBJ2-3; 11 bases match TRBD2. Per germline, CDR1 SEHNR and CDR2 FQNEAQ (reference sequence). V gave up 5 bases and J gave up 6 bases; unmatched junction bases: 7. The CDR3 sequence is 15 residues long. The DNA for the CDR3 is TGTGCCAGCAGCACCAGACTAGCGGGGAGGGATACGCAGTATTTT. This gives the protein CASSTRLAGRDTQYF.

This rearrangement joins TRBV7-2 to TRBJ2-1, with a possible D match to TRBD2 (7 bases). With 5 bases removed from V and 10 bases from J, the gap between germline ends came to 18 bases. Looked up from germline, CDR1 is SGHTA and CDR2 is FQGNSA. CDR3 size: 14 residues. The CDR3 here is CASSVGGRPREQFF. In nucleotides, the CDR3 is TGTGCCAGCAGCGTCGGGGGGCGGCCCAGGGAGCAGTTCTTC.